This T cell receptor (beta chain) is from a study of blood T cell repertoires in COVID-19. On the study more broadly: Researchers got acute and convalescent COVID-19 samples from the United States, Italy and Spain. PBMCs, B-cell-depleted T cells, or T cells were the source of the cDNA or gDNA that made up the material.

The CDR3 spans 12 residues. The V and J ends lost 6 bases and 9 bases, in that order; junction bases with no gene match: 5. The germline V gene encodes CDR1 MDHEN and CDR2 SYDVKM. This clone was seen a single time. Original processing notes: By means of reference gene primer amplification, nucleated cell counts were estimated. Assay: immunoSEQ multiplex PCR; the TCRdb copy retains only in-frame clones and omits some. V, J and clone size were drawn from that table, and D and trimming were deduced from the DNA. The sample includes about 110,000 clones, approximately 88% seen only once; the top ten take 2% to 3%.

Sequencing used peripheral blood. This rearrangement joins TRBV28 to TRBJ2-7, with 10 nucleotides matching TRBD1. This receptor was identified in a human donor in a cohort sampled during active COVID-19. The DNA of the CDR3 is TGTGCCAGCAGGACAGGGGGCCGGCGGCAGTACTTC. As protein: CASRTGGRRQYF.